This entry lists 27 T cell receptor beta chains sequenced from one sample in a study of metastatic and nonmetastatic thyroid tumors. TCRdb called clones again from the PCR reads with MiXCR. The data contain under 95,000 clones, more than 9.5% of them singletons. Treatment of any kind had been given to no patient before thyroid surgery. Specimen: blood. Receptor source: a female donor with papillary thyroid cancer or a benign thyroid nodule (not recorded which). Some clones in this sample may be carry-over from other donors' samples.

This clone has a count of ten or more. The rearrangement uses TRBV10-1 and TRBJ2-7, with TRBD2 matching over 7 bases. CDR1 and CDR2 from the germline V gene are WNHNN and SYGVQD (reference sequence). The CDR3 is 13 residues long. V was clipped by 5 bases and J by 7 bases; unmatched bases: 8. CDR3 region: CASSTGGSGEQYF. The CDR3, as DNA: TGCGCCAGCAGTACGGGAGGATCGGGAGAGCAGTACTTC.

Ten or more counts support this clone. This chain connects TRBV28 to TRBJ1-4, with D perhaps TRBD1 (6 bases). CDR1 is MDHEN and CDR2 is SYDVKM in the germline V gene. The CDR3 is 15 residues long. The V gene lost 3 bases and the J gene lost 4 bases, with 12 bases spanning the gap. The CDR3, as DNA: TGTGCCAGCAGTTTCATGACAGGAAATAATGAAAAACTGTTTTTT. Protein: CASSFMTGNNEKLFF.

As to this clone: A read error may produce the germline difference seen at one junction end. Here the CDR3 DNA reads TGTTCCAGCAGTTACTCCGGGACCCAAGAGGCCCAGTACTTC. It specifies CSSSYSGTQEAQYF. The V and J genes are TRBV6-5 and TRBJ2-5; the D gene could be TRBD1 or TRBD2 (5 bases each). The V gene's germline CDR1 is MNHEY and CDR2 SVGAGI. The CDR3 consists of 14 residues.

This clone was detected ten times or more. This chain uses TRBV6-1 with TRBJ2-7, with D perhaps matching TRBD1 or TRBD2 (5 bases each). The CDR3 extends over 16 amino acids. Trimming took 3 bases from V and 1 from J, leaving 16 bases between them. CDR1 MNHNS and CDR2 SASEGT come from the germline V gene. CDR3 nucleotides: TGTGCCAGCAGTGAGGGGTCGGGGACGCTTTCCTACGAGCAGTACTTC. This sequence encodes CASSEGSGTLSYEQYF.

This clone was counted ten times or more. The CDR3, as DNA: TGTGCCAGTAGGACGACAGGGCGGAGCAATCAGCCCCAGCATTTT. Its translation: CASRTTGRSNQPQHF. This sequence joins TRBV19 and TRBJ1-5, with 7 nucleotides matching TRBD1. The CDR3 is made up of 15 amino acids. Looked up from germline, CDR1 is LNHDA and CDR2 is SQIVND (reference sequence). J was trimmed by 1 base and V by 6 bases; bases with no gene match: 6.

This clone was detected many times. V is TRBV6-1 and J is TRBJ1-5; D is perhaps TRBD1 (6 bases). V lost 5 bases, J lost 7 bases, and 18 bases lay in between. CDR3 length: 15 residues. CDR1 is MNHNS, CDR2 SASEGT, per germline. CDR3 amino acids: CASSRSGAEGQPQHF. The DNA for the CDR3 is TGTGCCAGCAGTCGTTCAGGGGCGGAGGGGCAGCCCCAGCATTTT.

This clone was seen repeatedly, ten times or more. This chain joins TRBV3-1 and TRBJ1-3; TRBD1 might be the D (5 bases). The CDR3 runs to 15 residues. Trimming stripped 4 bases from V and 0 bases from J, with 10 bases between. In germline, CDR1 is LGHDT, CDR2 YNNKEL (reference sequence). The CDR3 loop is CASSPGPISGNTIYF. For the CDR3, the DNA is TGTGCCAGCAGCCCGGGACCCATCTCTGGAAACACCATATATTTT.

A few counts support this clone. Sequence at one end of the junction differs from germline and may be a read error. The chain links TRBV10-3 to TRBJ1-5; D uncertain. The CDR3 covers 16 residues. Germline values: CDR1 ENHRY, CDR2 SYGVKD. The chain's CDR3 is CVISREARSSNQPQHF. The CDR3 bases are TGTGTCATCAGTCGGGAGGCGCGGAGTAGCAATCAGCCCCAGCATTTT.

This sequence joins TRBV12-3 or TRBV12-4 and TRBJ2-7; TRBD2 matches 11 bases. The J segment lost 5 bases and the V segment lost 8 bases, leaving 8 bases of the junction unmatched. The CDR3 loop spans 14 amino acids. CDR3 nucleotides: TGTGCCAGCCTACCTAGCGGGGGGCGGGACGAGCAGTACTTC. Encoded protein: CASLPSGGRDEQYF.

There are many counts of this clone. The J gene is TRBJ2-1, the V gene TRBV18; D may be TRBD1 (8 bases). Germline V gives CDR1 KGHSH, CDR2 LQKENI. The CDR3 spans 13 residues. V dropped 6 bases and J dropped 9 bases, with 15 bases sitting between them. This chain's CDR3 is CASSDREGGEQFF. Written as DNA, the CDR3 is TGTGCCAGCTCGGACAGGGAGGGTGGTGAGCAGTTCTTC.

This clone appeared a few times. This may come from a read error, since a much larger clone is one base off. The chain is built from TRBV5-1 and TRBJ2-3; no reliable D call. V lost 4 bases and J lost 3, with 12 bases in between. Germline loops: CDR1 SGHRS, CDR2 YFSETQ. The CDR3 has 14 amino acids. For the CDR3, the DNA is TGCGCCAGCAGCAAATCGGGCCTTACAGATACGCAGTATTTT. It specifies CASSKSGLTDTQYF.

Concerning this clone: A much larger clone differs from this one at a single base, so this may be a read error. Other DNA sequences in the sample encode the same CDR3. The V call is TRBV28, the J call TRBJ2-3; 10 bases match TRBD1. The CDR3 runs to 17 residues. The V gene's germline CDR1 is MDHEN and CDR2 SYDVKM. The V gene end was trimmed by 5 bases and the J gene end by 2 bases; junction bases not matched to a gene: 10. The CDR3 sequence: CASSTPSTGGSTDTQYF. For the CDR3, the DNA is TGTGCCAGCAGTACTCCTTCGACAGGGGGCTCCACAGATACGCAGTATTTT.

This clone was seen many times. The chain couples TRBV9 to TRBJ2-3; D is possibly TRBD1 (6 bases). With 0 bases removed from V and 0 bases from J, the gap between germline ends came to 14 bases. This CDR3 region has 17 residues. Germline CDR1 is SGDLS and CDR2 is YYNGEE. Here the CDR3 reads CASSVAGGGTSTDTQYF. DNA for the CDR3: TGTGCCAGCAGCGTAGCTGGGGGCGGAACTAGCACAGATACGCAGTATTTT. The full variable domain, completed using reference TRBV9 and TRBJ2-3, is DSGVTQTPKHLITATGQRVTLRCSPRSGDLSVYWYQQSLDQGLQFLIQYYNGEERAKGNILERFSAQQFPDLHSELNLSSLELGDSALYFCASSVAGGGTSTDTQYFGPGTRLTVL.

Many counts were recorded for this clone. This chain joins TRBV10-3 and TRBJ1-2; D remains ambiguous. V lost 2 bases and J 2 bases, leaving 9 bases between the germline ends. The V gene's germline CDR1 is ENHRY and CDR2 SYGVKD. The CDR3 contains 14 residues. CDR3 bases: TGTGCCATCAGTGAGCGGCAGGAGAACTATGGCTACACCTTC. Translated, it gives CAISERQENYGYTF.

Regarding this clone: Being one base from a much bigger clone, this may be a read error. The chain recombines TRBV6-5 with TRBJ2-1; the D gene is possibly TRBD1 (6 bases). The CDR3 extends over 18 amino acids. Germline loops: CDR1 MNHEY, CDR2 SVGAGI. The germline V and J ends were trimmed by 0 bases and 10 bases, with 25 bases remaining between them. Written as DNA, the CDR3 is TGTGCCAGCAGTTACTCAGGGGGACGGGACGCACGACCTGTGGAGCAGTTCTTC. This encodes CASSYSGGRDARPVEQFF.

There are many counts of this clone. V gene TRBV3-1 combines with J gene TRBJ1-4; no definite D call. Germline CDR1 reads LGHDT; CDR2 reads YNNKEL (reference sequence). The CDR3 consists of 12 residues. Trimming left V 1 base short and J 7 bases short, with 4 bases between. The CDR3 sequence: CASSQAVEKLFF. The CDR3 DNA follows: TGTGCCAGCAGCCAAGCTGTTGAAAAACTGTTTTTT.

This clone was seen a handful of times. The DNA for the CDR3 is TGTGCCAGCAGTCGTTGGACAGGGGAGGTGGATCAGCCCCAGCATTTT. Residues: CASSRWTGEVDQPQHF. The chain employs TRBV6-1 and TRBJ1-5; 9 bases agree with TRBD1. V lost 5 bases to trimming and J lost 5 bases; unmatched junction nucleotides: 10. In germline, CDR1 is MNHNS, CDR2 SASEGT. The CDR3 runs 16 residues.

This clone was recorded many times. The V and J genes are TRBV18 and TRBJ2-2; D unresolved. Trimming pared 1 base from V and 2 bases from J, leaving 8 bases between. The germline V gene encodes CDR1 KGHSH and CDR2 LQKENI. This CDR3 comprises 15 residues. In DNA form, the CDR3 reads TGTGCCAGCTCACCACTACAGTCAAACACCGGGGAGCTGTTTTTT. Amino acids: CASSPLQSNTGELFF.

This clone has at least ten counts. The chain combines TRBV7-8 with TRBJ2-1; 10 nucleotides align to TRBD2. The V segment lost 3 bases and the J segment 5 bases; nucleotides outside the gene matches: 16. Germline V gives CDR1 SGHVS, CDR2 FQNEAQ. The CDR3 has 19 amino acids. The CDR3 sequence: CASSFPLAGASWGNNEQFF. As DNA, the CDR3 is TGTGCCAGCAGCTTTCCTCTAGCGGGAGCCTCTTGGGGTAACAATGAGCAGTTCTTC.

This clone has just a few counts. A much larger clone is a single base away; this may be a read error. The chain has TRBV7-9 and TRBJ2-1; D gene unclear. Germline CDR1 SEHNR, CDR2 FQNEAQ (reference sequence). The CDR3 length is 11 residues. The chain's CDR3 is CANSRAYEQFF. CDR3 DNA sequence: TGTGCCAACAGCCGGGCCTATGAGCAGTTCTTC.

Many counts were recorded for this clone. CDR3 sequence reads: CASSLTDQGGAGGSNEQFF. In DNA form, the CDR3 reads TGCGCCAGCAGCTTAACGGACCAGGGGGGAGCGGGAGGATCCAATGAGCAGTTCTTC. V and J are TRBV5-1 and TRBJ2-1; 9 bases match TRBD2. Germline CDR1 and CDR2: SGHRS and YFSETQ. The ends lost 2 bases at V and 6 bases at J; junction bases unmatched: 18. The CDR3 loop spans 19 amino acids.

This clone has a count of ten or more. CDR3 sequence: CASSLHQGLALRGNEQFF. For the CDR3, the DNA is TGTGCCAGCAGTTTACACCAGGGACTAGCCCTTAGAGGCAATGAGCAGTTCTTC. The gene calls are TRBV27 and TRBJ2-1, with 9 bases aligning to TRBD2. The CDR3 length is 18 residues. Germline V lookup: CDR1 MNHEY, CDR2 SMNVEV (reference sequence). The V gene end was trimmed by 2 bases and the J gene end by 6 bases; junction bases not matched to a gene: 14.

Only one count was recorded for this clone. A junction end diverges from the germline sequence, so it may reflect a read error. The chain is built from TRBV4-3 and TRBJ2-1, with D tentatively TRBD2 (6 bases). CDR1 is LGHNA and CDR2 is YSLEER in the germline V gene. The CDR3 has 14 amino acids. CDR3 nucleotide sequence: TGCGCCAGCAGCTGGGGACTCTCCGTGGATGAGCAGTTTTTC. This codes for CASSWGLSVDEQFF.

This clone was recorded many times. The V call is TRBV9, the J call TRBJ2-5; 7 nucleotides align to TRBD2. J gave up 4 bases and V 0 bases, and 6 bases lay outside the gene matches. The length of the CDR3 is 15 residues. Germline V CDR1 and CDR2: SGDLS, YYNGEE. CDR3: CASSVGGGRGETQYF. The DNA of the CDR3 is TGTGCCAGCAGCGTAGGGGGGGGACGAGGAGAGACCCAGTACTTC.

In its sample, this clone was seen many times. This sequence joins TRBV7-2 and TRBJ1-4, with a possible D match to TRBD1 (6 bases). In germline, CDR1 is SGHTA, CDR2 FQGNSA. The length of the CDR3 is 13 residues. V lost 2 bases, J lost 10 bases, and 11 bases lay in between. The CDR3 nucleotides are TGTGCCAGCAGCTTAACAGGGACCCGAAAACTGTTTTTT. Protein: CASSLTGTRKLFF.

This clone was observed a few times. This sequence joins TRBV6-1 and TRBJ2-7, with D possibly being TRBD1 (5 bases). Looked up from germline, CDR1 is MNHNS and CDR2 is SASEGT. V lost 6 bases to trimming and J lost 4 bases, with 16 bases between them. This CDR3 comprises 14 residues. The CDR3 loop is CASSPTDCLYEQYF. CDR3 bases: TGTGCCAGCAGCCCGACAGATTGTCTTTACGAGCAGTACTTC.

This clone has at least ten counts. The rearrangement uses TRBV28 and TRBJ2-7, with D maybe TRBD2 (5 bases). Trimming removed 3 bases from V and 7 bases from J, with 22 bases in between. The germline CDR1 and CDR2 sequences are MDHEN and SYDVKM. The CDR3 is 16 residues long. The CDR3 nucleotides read TGTGCCAGCAGTTTCGGAACCGGGAATGTCGCAGGAGAGCAGTACTTC. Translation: CASSFGTGNVAGEQYF. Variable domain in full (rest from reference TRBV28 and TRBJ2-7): DVKVTQSSRYLVKRTGEKVFLECVQDMDHENMFWYRQDPGLGLRLIYFSYDVKMKEKGDIPEGYSVSREKKERFSLILESASTNQTSMYLCASSFGTGNVAGEQYFGPGTRLTVT.